The clone carrying this T cell receptor beta chain was seen at least ten times. These data come from a study of T-cell reconstitution after alpha-beta-depleted transplantation in children. A library of TCRbeta sequences, prepared with unique molecular identifiers, was generated. TCRdb analysed the PCR reads with MiXCR anew, one entry per CDR3 protein. The table records 90,000 to 130,000 distinct CDR3 sequences, about 9.4% of them present only once. Germline assignment: CDR1 LNHDA and CDR2 SQIVND (reference sequence). Trimming shortened V by 4 bases and J by 11 bases, and 14 bases separated the two germline ends. The CDR3 loop spans 12 amino acids.

Source: PBMCs from the stem cell graft donor, taken from the stem cell graft. V is TRBV19 and J is TRBJ1-1; a weak D match, TRBD1 (5 bases). This clonotype originated in a human donor who donated a stem cell graft to a child with acute lymphoblastic leukemia. Here the CDR3 DNA reads TGTGCCAGTAGTAGCGGGACCCTGCCCGCTTTCTTT. Its translation: CASSSGTLPAFF.